The text below deals with one TCR beta chain. Its antigen remains unknown. Reverse transcription of extracted RNA yielded cDNA, which provided the sequencing template. The data were produced by immunoSEQ multiplex PCR, yet TCRdb's version contains in-frame clones alone and is incomplete. The profile shows over 200,000 clones, over 60% of them singletons. Documented treatment: oral pan-JAK inhibitor, 5-10 mg twice daily. It was from alopecia areata patients that lesional scalp punch biopsies and peripheral blood were collected. PBMCs served as the source from which CD4+ and CD8+ T cells were sorted. The CDR3 length is 14 residues. V was trimmed by 4 bases and J by 6 bases, leaving 16 bases between them. Germline loops: CDR1 SNHLY, CDR2 FYNNEI. This record belongs to a study of CD8+ T cells in alopecia areata. Across the study: After 6 to 18 months of tofacitinib, follow-up continued 6 months off drug.

Study findings and constraints: Scalp clonality and expanded CD8+ clones among the top 100 showed significant decreases with tofacitinib.

The origin of this receptor is a human donor with alopecia areata. This rearrangement joins TRBV2 to TRBJ2-7; tentative D call: TRBD2 (6 bases). This specimen consisted of CD4+ T cells sorted from blood, obtained at week 4, from a patient treated with tofacitinib. CDR3: CASSGDSRSAEQYF. In nucleotides, the CDR3 is TGTGCCAGCAGTGGGGACTCCCGGTCGGCCGAGCAGTACTTC.